This TCR beta chain was recorded in a study of T cell responses to AZD1222 COVID-19 vaccine. Overall study context: Both about-4-week and about-12-week second-dose recipients were combined. Study observations and caveats: Donors were mostly white British, more females; clonal diversity possibly underestimated. Following two doses of AZD1222, Spike-specific TCR breadth and depth rose.

This table comes from immunoSEQ multiplex PCR, and its TCRdb copy is limited to in-frame clones, with some not included. Of some 130,000 clones listed, roughly 90% are singletons. Note on this clone: Its antigen is not identified.

V was shortened by 3 bases and J by 2 bases, with 8 bases between the two germline ends. Germline CDR1 DFQATT, CDR2 SNEGSKA (reference sequence). There are 12 residues in the CDR3. Sequenced material: peripheral blood, taken on day 0 of AZD1222 vaccination. V is TRBV20-1 and J is TRBJ2-7; D is unresolved. This receptor was obtained from an adult in good health. The chain's CDR3 is CSASNTAYEQYF. The CDR3 DNA reads TGCAGTGCTAGTAACACGGCCTACGAGCAGTACTTC.